A selection of T cell receptor beta chains follows, all from one sample in a study of shared clonotypes between healthy human individuals. Sequencing used immunoSEQ multiplex PCR; TCRdb keeps in-frame clones, though not all of them. The sample has hundreds of thousands of clones, approximately 96% seen once. Specimen: naive CD8+ T cells sorted from blood. Every receptor here comes from a woman aged 25 to 39 in good health. Both conserved end residues are part of each CDR3. Each record gives: D gene, V gene, clone size, J gene, CDR3 protein, CDR3 DNA. The D gene is left open where the match is weak. Size is stated for part of the rows, as once, few or many counts, or as a class when the clone is expanded.

D gene: TRBD1; V gene: TRBV13; clone size: NA; J gene: TRBJ2-7; CDR3 protein: CASSQGQGYEQYF; CDR3 DNA: TGTGCCAGCAGCCAGGGACAGGGATACGAGCAGTACTTC
D gene: NA; V gene: TRBV27; clone size: NA; J gene: TRBJ2-7; CDR3 protein: CASSLLGDPENEQYF; CDR3 DNA: TGTGCCAGCAGTTTACTGGGAGACCCTGAGAACGAGCAGTACTTC
D gene: NA; V gene: TRBV27; clone size: NA; J gene: TRBJ2-3; CDR3 protein: CASSLLRGSTDTQYF; CDR3 DNA: TGTGCCAGCAGTTTACTTCGGGGAAGCACAGATACGCAGTATTTT
D gene: TRBD2; V gene: TRBV11-2; clone size: NA; J gene: TRBJ2-3; CDR3 protein: CASSARLAGEADTQYF; CDR3 DNA: TGTGCCAGCAGCGCCAGACTAGCGGGAGAAGCAGATACGCAGTATTTT
D gene: TRBD1; V gene: TRBV6-6; clone size: NA; J gene: TRBJ1-5; CDR3 protein: CASSHTGGTEPQHF; CDR3 DNA: TGTGCCAGCAGTCATACAGGGGGCACGGAGCCCCAGCATTTT
D gene: TRBD2; V gene: TRBV7-9; clone size: NA; J gene: TRBJ2-7; CDR3 protein: CASSRTGTSGGYEQYF; CDR3 DNA: TGTGCCAGCAGCCGAACCGGGACTAGCGGAGGTTACGAGCAGTACTTC
D gene: NA; V gene: TRBV7-9; clone size: once; J gene: TRBJ2-3; CDR3 protein: CASSPPTDTQYF; CDR3 DNA: TGTGCCAGCAGCCCTCCAACAGATACGCAGTATTTT
D gene: NA; V gene: TRBV4-1; clone size: NA; J gene: TRBJ2-7; CDR3 protein: CASSQDASGPAYEQYF; CDR3 DNA: TGCGCCAGCAGCCAAGATGCGTCAGGGCCAGCCTACGAGCAGTACTTC
D gene: TRBD1; V gene: TRBV15; clone size: NA; J gene: TRBJ1-5; CDR3 protein: CATRDTGGNQPQHF; CDR3 DNA: TGTGCCACCAGAGATACAGGGGGCAATCAGCCCCAGCATTTT
D gene: TRBD1; V gene: TRBV28; clone size: NA; J gene: TRBJ1-5; CDR3 protein: CASSLGGQGTQPQHF; CDR3 DNA: TGTGCCAGCAGTTTAGGGGGACAGGGTACTCAGCCCCAGCATTTT
D gene: NA; V gene: TRBV28; clone size: NA; J gene: TRBJ1-5; CDR3 protein: CASSPLVGGQPQHF; CDR3 DNA: TGTGCCAGCAGTCCCCTCGTGGGGGGACAGCCCCAGCATTTT
D gene: TRBD1; V gene: TRBV6-6; clone size: NA; J gene: TRBJ1-6; CDR3 protein: CASRPGQGNSPLHF; CDR3 DNA: TGTGCCAGCAGGCCGGGACAGGGCAATTCACCCCTCCACTTT
D gene: TRBD1; V gene: TRBV29-1; clone size: NA; J gene: TRBJ2-7; CDR3 protein: CSVELGQGLYEQYF; CDR3 DNA: TGCAGCGTTGAATTGGGACAGGGTTTGTACGAGCAGTACTTC
D gene: NA; V gene: TRBV7-6; clone size: NA; J gene: TRBJ2-1; CDR3 protein: CASSLAGVYNEQFF; CDR3 DNA: TGTGCCAGCAGCTTAGCGGGAGTCTACAATGAGCAGTTCTTC
D gene: NA; V gene: TRBV27; clone size: NA; J gene: TRBJ1-5; CDR3 protein: CASSRTGYSNQPQHF; CDR3 DNA: TGTGCCAGCAGCCGGACGGGATATAGCAATCAGCCCCAGCATTTT
D gene: NA; V gene: TRBV6-5; clone size: once; J gene: TRBJ2-4; CDR3 protein: CASSYSNPGEGIQYF; CDR3 DNA: TGTGCCAGCAGTTACTCGAATCCGGGAGAGGGAATTCAGTACTTC
D gene: NA; V gene: TRBV2; clone size: once; J gene: TRBJ1-5; CDR3 protein: CASSDGGANQPQHF; CDR3 DNA: TGTGCCAGCAGTGATGGGGGGGCTAATCAGCCCCAGCATTTT
D gene: NA; V gene: TRBV21-1; clone size: once; J gene: TRBJ2-1; CDR3 protein: CASSKDAGIRYNEQFF; CDR3 DNA: TGTGCCAGCAGCAAAGACGCGGGAATTCGCTACAATGAGCAGTTCTTC
D gene: NA; V gene: TRBV4-1; clone size: NA; J gene: TRBJ2-3; CDR3 protein: CASSQEVGAGSTDTQYF; CDR3 DNA: TGCGCCAGCAGCCAAGAGGTGGGCGCCGGCAGCACAGATACGCAGTATTTT
D gene: TRBD2; V gene: TRBV28; clone size: NA; J gene: TRBJ2-1; CDR3 protein: CASSHGLAGVLEQFF; CDR3 DNA: TGTGCCAGCAGTCACGGACTAGCGGGAGTTCTTGAGCAGTTCTTC
D gene: TRBD1; V gene: TRBV28; clone size: once; J gene: TRBJ2-1; CDR3 protein: CASSLEPHRGHEQFF; CDR3 DNA: TGTGCCAGCAGTTTAGAACCCCACAGGGGTCATGAGCAGTTCTTC
D gene: TRBD2; V gene: TRBV27; clone size: NA; J gene: TRBJ2-1; CDR3 protein: CASSLLAGVNEQFF; CDR3 DNA: TGTGCCAGCAGTTTACTAGCGGGAGTCAATGAGCAGTTCTTC
D gene: NA; V gene: TRBV7-9; clone size: NA; J gene: TRBJ1-4; CDR3 protein: CASRGGADEKLFF; CDR3 DNA: TGTGCCAGCAGGGGGGGAGCGGATGAAAAACTGTTTTTT
D gene: NA; V gene: TRBV27; clone size: NA; J gene: TRBJ2-1; CDR3 protein: CASSSGVHNEQFF; CDR3 DNA: TGTGCCAGCAGTTCGGGGGTCCACAATGAGCAGTTCTTC
D gene: NA; V gene: TRBV29-1; clone size: NA; J gene: TRBJ1-1; CDR3 protein: CSAERGNTEAFF; CDR3 DNA: TGCAGCGCCGAAAGGGGGAACACTGAAGCTTTCTTT
D gene: NA; V gene: TRBV27; clone size: NA; J gene: TRBJ2-7; CDR3 protein: CASSFSSGSRVYEQYF; CDR3 DNA: TGTGCCAGCAGTTTCTCGTCTGGGTCTAGGGTATACGAGCAGTACTTC
D gene: TRBD2; V gene: TRBV9; clone size: once; J gene: TRBJ2-7; CDR3 protein: CASSVGSSGISTYEQYF; CDR3 DNA: TGTGCCAGCAGCGTGGGGTCTAGCGGGATCAGCACCTACGAGCAGTACTTC
D gene: NA; V gene: TRBV5-6; clone size: NA; J gene: TRBJ1-4; CDR3 protein: CASSLGEKLFF; CDR3 DNA: TGTGCCAGCAGCTTGGGTGAAAAACTGTTTTTT
D gene: NA; V gene: TRBV7-8; clone size: NA; J gene: TRBJ2-7; CDR3 protein: CASSLAGSYEQYF; CDR3 DNA: TGTGCCAGCAGCTTAGCTGGCAGCTACGAGCAGTACTTC
D gene: TRBD1; V gene: TRBV7-8; clone size: NA; J gene: TRBJ2-7; CDR3 protein: CASSPGQGAYEQYF; CDR3 DNA: TGTGCCAGCAGCCCAGGACAGGGGGCCTACGAGCAGTACTTC
D gene: NA; V gene: TRBV7-9; clone size: NA; J gene: TRBJ1-1; CDR3 protein: CASSLEVSENTEAFF; CDR3 DNA: TGTGCCAGCAGCTTAGAAGTCTCAGAGAACACTGAAGCTTTCTTT
D gene: NA; V gene: TRBV19; clone size: NA; J gene: TRBJ1-5; CDR3 protein: CASNTDGRANQPQHF; CDR3 DNA: TGTGCCAGTAATACGGACGGGAGGGCCAATCAGCCCCAGCATTTT
D gene: NA; V gene: TRBV23-1; clone size: NA; J gene: TRBJ1-4; CDR3 protein: CASSQFSGLKTNEKLFF; CDR3 DNA: TGCGCCAGCAGTCAATTTTCAGGGCTCAAGACTAATGAAAAACTGTTTTTT
D gene: TRBD2; V gene: TRBV6-5; clone size: NA; J gene: TRBJ2-3; CDR3 protein: CASSYSTSGVWDTQYF; CDR3 DNA: TGTGCCAGCAGTTACTCGACTAGCGGGGTCTGGGATACGCAGTATTTT
D gene: NA; V gene: TRBV7-9; clone size: NA; J gene: TRBJ2-7; CDR3 protein: CASSFLAGGIDHEQYF; CDR3 DNA: TGTGCCAGCAGCTTCCTAGCTGGCGGGATAGACCACGAGCAGTACTTC